The 13 T cell receptor beta chains listed next were all sequenced from one sample in a study of blood T cell repertoires in COVID-19. TCRdb's copy holds only in-frame clones and misses some; the assay was immunoSEQ multiplex PCR. The table shows roughly 200,000 clones, with roughly 88% occurring only once. The source material was peripheral blood. These receptors were taken from a man between 18 and 35 years old with active or convalescent COVID-19.

The chain recombines TRBV25-1 with TRBJ2-1, with 14 bases identical to TRBD2. The V and J ends lost 6 bases and 7 bases, in that order; junction bases with no gene match: 8. This CDR3 region has 16 residues. Germline CDR1 MGHDK, CDR2 SYGVNS. CDR3 in amino acids: CASRTSGTSGSNEQFF. In DNA form, the CDR3 reads TGTGCCAGCAGAACATCCGGGACTAGCGGGAGTAATGAGCAGTTCTTC.

The V and J genes are TRBV3-1 (or the pseudogene TRBV3-2) and TRBJ1-6; 9 bases are shared with TRBD1. Germline V lookup: CDR1 LGHDT, CDR2 YNNKEL (reference sequence). The J segment lost 9 bases and the V segment lost 1 base, leaving 10 bases of the junction unmatched. This CDR3 has 17 amino acids. The CDR3 DNA reads as TGTGCCAGCAGCCAAGGGACAGGGGTAATAGGGGGTTCACCCCTCCACTTT. This translates into CASSQGTGVIGGSPLHF.

The rearrangement links TRBV28 to TRBJ1-1, with a possible D match to TRBD1 (5 bases). The CDR3 is 14 residues long. The V end lost 2 bases, the J end lost 3 bases, and 10 bases lay between the germline ends. The germline CDR1 and CDR2 sequences are MDHEN and SYDVKM. As DNA, the CDR3 is TGTGCCAGCAGTTTACCAGGGTTGCACACTGAAGCTTTCTTT. Amino acid sequence: CASSLPGLHTEAFF. The complete variable domain, with remaining parts taken from reference TRBV28 and TRBJ1-1, reads DVKVTQSSRYLVKRTGEKVFLECVQDMDHENMFWYRQDPGLGLRLIYFSYDVKMKEKGDIPEGYSVSREKKERFSLILESASTNQTSMYLCASSLPGLHTEAFFGQGTRLTVV.

V is TRBV28 and J is TRBJ1-5; TRBD1 matches at 7 bases. This CDR3 has 13 residues. J was trimmed by 3 bases and V by 9 bases; bases with no gene match: 5. The germline V gene encodes CDR1 MDHEN and CDR2 SYDVKM. Here the CDR3 DNA reads TGTGCCAGTAGAGACAGGGACAATCAGCCCCAGCATTTT. Translation: CASRDRDNQPQHF.

The gene calls are TRBV10-3 and TRBJ2-1, with 9 bases matching TRBD2. The germline gives CDR1 ENHRY, CDR2 SYGVKD. The CDR3 contains 14 residues. The ends lost 4 bases at V and 4 bases at J; junction bases unmatched: 2. The DNA for the CDR3 is TGTGCCATCAGTGTGACTAGCGGATACAATGAGCAGTTCTTC. Its translation: CAISVTSGYNEQFF.

The chain links TRBV28 to TRBJ2-2; a possible D gene is TRBD2 (7 bases). The CDR3 has 16 residues. Germline CDR1 reads MDHEN; CDR2 reads SYDVKM. V dropped 6 bases and J dropped 6 bases, with 20 bases sitting between them. DNA of the CDR3: TGTGCCAGCAGCAAATGGGGGGGCGCGGGTTCCGGGGAGCTGTTTTTT. Amino acids: CASSKWGGAGSGELFF.

The chain combines TRBV10-2 with TRBJ1-5; 8 bases match TRBD1. V was clipped by 6 bases and J by 0 bases; unmatched bases: 7. The germline gives CDR1 WSHSY, CDR2 SAAADI. The CDR3 extends over 16 amino acids. CDR3 coding DNA: TGCGCCAGCAGCCCTGGACAGGGAAATAGCAATCAGCCCCAGCATTTT. Protein product: CASSPGQGNSNQPQHF.

This chain connects TRBV6-5 to TRBJ1-5; D unresolved. The V end was cut by 5 bases, the J end by 8 bases, with 16 bases between. The CDR3 has 14 amino acids. The germline V gene encodes CDR1 MNHEY and CDR2 SVGAGI. The CDR3 reads CASSPQRAMEPQHF. The DNA of the CDR3 is TGTGCCAGCAGTCCCCAGCGGGCCATGGAGCCCCAGCATTTT.

This chain joins TRBV6-4 and TRBJ1-3, with 7 bases aligning to TRBD1. The J segment lost 3 bases and the V segment lost 3 bases, leaving 11 bases of the junction unmatched. The CDR3 totals 17 residues. The germline gives CDR1 MRHNA, CDR2 SNTAGT. The CDR3 loop is CASSDQSTGSGGNTIYF. Written as DNA, the CDR3 is TGTGCCAGCAGTGATCAGTCGACAGGGTCTGGTGGAAACACCATATATTTT.

Of note for this clone: At the DNA level, this CDR3 is encoded by other sequences in the same sample as well. The rearrangement joins TRBV5-1 to TRBJ2-3, with D possibly being TRBD2 (6 bases). CDR3 size: 15 residues. The V gene lost 0 bases and the J gene lost 0 bases, with 8 bases spanning the gap. CDR1 is SGHRS, CDR2 YFSETQ, per germline. The CDR3, as DNA: TGCGCCAGCAGCTTGGGCGGGGTTAGCACAGATACGCAGTATTTT. Translating it yields CASSLGGVSTDTQYF.

The gene calls are TRBV5-4 and TRBJ2-1; tentative D call: TRBD1 (6 bases). Deletions cut 5 bases from V and 9 bases from J, with 15 bases between. The germline V gene encodes CDR1 SGHNT and CDR2 YYREEE (reference sequence). CDR3 length equals 13 residues. The CDR3 DNA sequence: TGTGCCAGCAGACACCGGGACAATGGTGAGCAGTTCTTC. Translating gives CASRHRDNGEQFF.

The chain combines TRBV6-6 with TRBJ1-4; 7 bases are shared with TRBD1. With 7 bases clipped from V and 8 bases from J, the junction kept 10 bases outside the gene matches. This CDR3 region has 14 residues. Per germline, CDR1 MNHNY and CDR2 SVGAGI (reference sequence). The CDR3 sequence is CASNRDSRKEKLFF. The DNA of the CDR3 is TGTGCCAGCAATAGGGACAGTCGTAAGGAAAAACTGTTTTTT.

The chain carries TRBV29-1 and TRBJ1-2, with 7 bases identical to TRBD1. The ends lost 8 bases at V and 8 bases at J; junction bases unmatched: 8. The germline gives CDR1 SQVTM, CDR2 ANQGSEA. The CDR3 is 11 residues long. The CDR3 DNA reads as TGCAGCCTAAGACAGGGTGCCGGCTACACCTTC. It yields the protein CSLRQGAGYTF.